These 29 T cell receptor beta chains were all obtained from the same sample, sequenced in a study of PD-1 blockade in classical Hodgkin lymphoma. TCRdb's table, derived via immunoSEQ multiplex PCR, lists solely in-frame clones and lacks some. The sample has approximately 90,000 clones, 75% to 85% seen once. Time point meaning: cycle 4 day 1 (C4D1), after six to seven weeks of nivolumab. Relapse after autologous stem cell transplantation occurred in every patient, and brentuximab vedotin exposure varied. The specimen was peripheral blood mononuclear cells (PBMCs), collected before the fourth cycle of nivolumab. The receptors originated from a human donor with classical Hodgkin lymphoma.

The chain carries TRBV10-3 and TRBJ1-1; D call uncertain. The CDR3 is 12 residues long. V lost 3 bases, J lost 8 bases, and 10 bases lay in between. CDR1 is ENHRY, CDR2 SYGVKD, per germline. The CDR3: CAISDSTGEAFF. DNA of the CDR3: TGTGCCATCAGTGATTCGACGGGAGAAGCTTTCTTT.

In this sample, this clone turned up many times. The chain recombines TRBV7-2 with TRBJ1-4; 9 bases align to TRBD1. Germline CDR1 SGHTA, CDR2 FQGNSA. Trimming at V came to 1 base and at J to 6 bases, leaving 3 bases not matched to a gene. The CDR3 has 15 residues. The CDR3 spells CASSLVGTGHEKLFF. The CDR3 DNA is TGTGCCAGCAGCTTAGTTGGGACAGGGCATGAAAAACTGTTTTTT. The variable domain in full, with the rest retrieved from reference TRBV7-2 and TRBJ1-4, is GAGVSQSPSNKVTEKGKDVELRCDPISGHTALYWYRQSLGQGLEFLIYFQGNSAPDKSGLPSDRFSAERTGGSVSTLTIQRTQQEDSAVYLCASSLVGTGHEKLFFGSGTQLSVL.

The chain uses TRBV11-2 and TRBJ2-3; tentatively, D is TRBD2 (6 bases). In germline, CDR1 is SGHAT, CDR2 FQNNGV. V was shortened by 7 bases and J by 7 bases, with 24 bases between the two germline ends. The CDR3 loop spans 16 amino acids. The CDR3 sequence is CASTESPRGKGNTQYF. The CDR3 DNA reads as TGTGCCAGCACCGAGTCCCCACGGGGGAAGGGGAATACGCAGTATTTT.

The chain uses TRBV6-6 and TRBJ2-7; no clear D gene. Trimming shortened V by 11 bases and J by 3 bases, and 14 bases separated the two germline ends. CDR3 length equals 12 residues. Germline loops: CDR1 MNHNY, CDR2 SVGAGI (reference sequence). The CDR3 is CACVGPNYEQYF. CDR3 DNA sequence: TGTGCCTGTGTAGGCCCGAACTACGAGCAGTACTTC.

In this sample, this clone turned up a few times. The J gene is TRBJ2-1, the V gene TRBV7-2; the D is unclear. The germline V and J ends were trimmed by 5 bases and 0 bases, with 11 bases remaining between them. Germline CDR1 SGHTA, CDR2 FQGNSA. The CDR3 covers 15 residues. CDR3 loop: CASSPSPSSYNEQFF. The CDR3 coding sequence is TGTGCCAGCAGCCCCAGCCCGAGCTCCTACAATGAGCAGTTCTTC.

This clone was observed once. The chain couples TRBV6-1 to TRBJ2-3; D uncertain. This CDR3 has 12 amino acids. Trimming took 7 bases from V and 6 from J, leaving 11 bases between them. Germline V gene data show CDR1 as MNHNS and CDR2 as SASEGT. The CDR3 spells CASTPYFDTQYF. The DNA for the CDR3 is TGTGCCAGCACCCCCTACTTCGATACGCAGTATTTT.

The CDR3 DNA is TGTGCCAGTAGTTTACAGGTTCTTCTCTCTGGAAACACCATATATTTT. Its protein product is CASSLQVLLSGNTIYF. This sequence joins TRBV19 and TRBJ1-3, with a tentative D call TRBD1 (5 bases). The CDR3 has 16 residues. V dropped 5 bases and J dropped 0 bases, with 14 bases sitting between them. The V gene's germline CDR1 is LNHDA and CDR2 SQIVND (reference sequence).

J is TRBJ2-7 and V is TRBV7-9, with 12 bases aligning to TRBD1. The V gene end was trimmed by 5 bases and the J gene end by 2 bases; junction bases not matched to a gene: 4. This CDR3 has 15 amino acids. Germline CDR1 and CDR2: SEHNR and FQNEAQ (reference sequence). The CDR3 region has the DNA TGTGCCAGCAGCCCGGGACAGGGGGCCGCCTACGAGCAGTACTTC. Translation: CASSPGQGAAYEQYF.

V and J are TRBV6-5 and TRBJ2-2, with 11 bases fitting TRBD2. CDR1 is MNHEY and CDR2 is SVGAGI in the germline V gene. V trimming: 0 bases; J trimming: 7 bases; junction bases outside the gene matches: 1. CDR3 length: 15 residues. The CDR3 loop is CASSYSGLAGGELFF. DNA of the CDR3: TGTGCCAGCAGTTACTCAGGACTAGCGGGCGGGGAGCTGTTTTTT.

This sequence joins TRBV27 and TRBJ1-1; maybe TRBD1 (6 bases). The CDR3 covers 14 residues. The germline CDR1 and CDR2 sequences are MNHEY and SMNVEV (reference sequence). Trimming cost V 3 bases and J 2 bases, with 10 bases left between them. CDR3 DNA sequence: TGTGCCAGCAGTTTTTGGGGGCCCAACACTGAAGCTTTCTTT. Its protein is CASSFWGPNTEAFF.

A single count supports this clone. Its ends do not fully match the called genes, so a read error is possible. CDR3 coding DNA: TGTGCCAGCAGGGAAGCAGGGCCAGATACGCAGTATTTT. Protein sequence: CASREAGPDTQYF. The V call is TRBV2, the J call TRBJ2-3; perhaps TRBD1 as D (5 bases). CDR3 length: 13 amino acids. CDR1 is SNHLY, CDR2 FYNNEI, per germline.

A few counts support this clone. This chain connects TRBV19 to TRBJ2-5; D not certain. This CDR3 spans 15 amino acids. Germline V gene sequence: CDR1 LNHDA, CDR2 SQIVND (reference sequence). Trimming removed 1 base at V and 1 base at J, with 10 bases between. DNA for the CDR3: TGTGCCAGTAGTATAGGGGTTCTCGTCCAAGAGACCCAGTACTTC. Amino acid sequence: CASSIGVLVQETQYF.

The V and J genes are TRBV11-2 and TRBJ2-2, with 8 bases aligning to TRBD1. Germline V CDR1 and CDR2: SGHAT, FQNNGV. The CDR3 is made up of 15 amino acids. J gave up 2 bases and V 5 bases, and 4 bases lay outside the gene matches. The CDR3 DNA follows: TGTGCCAGCAGCAGGACAGGGATCAACACCGGGGAGCTGTTTTTT. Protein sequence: CASSRTGINTGELFF.

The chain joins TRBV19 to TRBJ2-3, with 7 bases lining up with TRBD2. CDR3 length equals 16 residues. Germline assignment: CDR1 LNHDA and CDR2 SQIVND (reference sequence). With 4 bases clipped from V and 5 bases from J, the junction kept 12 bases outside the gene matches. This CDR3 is CASSTPGGREVDTQYF. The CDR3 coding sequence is TGTGCCAGTAGTACCCCCGGCGGGAGAGAAGTAGATACGCAGTATTTT.

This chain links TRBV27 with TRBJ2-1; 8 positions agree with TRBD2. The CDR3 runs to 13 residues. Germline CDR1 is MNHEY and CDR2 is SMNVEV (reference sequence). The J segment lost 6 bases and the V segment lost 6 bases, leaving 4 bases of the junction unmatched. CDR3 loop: CASSSGLANEQFF. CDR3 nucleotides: TGTGCCAGCAGCTCCGGACTAGCCAATGAGCAGTTCTTC.

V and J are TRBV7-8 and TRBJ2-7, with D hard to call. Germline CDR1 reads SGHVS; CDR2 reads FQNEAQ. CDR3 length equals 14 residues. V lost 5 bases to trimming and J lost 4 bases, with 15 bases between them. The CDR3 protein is CASSLSTRVYEQYF. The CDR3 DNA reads TGTGCCAGCAGCCTATCTACCCGAGTTTACGAGCAGTACTTC.

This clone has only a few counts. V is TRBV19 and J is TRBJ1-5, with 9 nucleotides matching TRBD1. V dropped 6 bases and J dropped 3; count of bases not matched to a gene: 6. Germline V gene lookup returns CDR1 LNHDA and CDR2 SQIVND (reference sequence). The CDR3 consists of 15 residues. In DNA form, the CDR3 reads TGTGCCAGTAGGAAGGGGACAGGGTTCAATCAGCCCCAGCATTTT. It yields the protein CASRKGTGFNQPQHF.

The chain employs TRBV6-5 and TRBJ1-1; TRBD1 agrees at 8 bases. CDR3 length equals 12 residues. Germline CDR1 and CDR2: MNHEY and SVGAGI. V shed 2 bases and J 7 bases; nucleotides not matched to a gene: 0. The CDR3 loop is CASSYGTGEAFF. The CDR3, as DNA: TGTGCCAGCAGTTACGGGACAGGTGAAGCTTTCTTT.

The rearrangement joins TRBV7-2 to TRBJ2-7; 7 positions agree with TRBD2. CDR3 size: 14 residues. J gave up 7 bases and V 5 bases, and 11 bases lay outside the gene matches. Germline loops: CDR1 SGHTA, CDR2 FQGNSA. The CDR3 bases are TGTGCCAGCAGCCCCGATAGCGGGCTAAGTGAGCAGTACTTC. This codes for CASSPDSGLSEQYF.

The CDR3 here is CAWSVLGLINTGELFF. CDR3 in DNA: TGTGCCTGGAGTGTACTGGGACTAATAAACACCGGGGAGCTGTTTTTT. The V and J genes are TRBV30 and TRBJ2-2; 7 bases match TRBD2. The CDR3 length is 16 residues. Germline CDR1 GTSNPN, CDR2 SVGIG (reference sequence). The ends lost 0 bases at V and 2 bases at J; junction bases unmatched: 6.

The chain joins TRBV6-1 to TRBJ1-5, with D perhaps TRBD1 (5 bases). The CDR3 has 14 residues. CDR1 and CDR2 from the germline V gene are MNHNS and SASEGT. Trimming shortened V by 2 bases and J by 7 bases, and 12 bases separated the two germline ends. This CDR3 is CASSENPGGQPQHF. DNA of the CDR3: TGTGCCAGCAGTGAAAATCCTGGGGGACAGCCCCAGCATTTT.

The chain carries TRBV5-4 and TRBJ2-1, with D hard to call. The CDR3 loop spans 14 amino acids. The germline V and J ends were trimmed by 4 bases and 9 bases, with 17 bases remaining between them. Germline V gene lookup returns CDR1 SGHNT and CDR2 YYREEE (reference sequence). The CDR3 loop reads CASSLPPNVVEQFF. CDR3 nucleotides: TGTGCCAGCAGCCTCCCACCGAATGTGGTTGAGCAGTTCTTC.

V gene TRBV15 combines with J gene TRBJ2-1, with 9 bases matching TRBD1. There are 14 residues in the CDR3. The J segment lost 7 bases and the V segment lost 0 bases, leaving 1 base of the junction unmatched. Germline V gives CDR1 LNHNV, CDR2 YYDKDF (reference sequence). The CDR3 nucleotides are TGTGCCACCAGCAGAGAGGACAGGGGTAATGAGCAGTTCTTC. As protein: CATSREDRGNEQFF.

This chain's CDR3 is CASSTGLGPWGEQYF. The DNA of the CDR3 is TGTGCCAGCAGCACCGGACTAGGCCCGTGGGGCGAGCAGTACTTC. The chain links TRBV7-2 to TRBJ2-7; 7 nucleotides match TRBD2. Germline assignment: CDR1 SGHTA and CDR2 FQGNSA. The CDR3 spans 15 residues. V shed 5 bases, J shed 6 bases, and the junction held 13 bases outside the gene matches.

CDR3 loop: CASSLRGNEQFF. The CDR3 DNA reads TGTGCCAGCAGCTTAAGAGGAAATGAGCAGTTCTTC. The chain joins TRBV7-6 to TRBJ2-1, with no clear D. Trimming shortened V by 2 bases and J by 7 bases, and 6 bases separated the two germline ends. Germline V gives CDR1 SGHVS, CDR2 FNYEAQ. This CDR3 is 12 amino acids long. Drawing the rest from reference TRBV7-6 and TRBJ2-1, the complete variable domain is GAGVSQSPRYKVTKRGQDVALRCDPISGHVSLYWYRQALGQGPEFLTYFNYEAQQDKSGLPNDRFSAERPEGSISTLTIQRTEQRDSAMYRCASSLRGNEQFFGPGTRLTVL.

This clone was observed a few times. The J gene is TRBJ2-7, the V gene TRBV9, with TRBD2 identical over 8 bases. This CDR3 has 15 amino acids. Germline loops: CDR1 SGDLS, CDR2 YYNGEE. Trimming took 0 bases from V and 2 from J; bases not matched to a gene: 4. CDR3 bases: TGTGCCAGCAGCGTAGGTGCCGGGAGGGCCTACGAGCAGTACTTC. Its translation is CASSVGAGRAYEQYF.

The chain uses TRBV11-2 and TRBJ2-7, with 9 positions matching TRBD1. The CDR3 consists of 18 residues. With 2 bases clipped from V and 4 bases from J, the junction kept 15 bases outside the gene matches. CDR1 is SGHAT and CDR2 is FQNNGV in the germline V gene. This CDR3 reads CASSLRFGGTGFDYEQYF. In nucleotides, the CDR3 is TGTGCCAGCAGCTTACGTTTTGGGGGGACAGGGTTCGATTACGAGCAGTACTTC.

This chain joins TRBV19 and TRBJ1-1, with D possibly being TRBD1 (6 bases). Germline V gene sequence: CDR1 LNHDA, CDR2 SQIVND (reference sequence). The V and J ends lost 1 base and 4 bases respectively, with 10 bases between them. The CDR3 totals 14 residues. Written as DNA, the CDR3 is TGTGCCAGTAGTATAGCAGGGGTGGGCACTGAAGCTTTCTTT. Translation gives CASSIAGVGTEAFF.

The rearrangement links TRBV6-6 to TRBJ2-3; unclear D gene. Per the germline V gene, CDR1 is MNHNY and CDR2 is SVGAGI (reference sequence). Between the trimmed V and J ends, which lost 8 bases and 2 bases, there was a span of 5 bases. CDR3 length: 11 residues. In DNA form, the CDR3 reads TGTGCCAGCGGCTTCACAGATACGCAGTATTTT. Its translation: CASGFTDTQYF.